This entry lists 15 T cell receptor beta chains sequenced from one sample in a study of radiotherapy plus CTLA-4 blockade in lung cancer. TCRdb keeps only in-frame clones here, not all; method: immunoSEQ multiplex PCR. The sample records approximately 90,000 clones, 83% being singletons. The specimen comprised peripheral blood, sampled from a patient treated with radiotherapy plus ipilimumab. These receptors all come from a human donor with non-small cell lung cancer who had stable disease on radiotherapy plus ipilimumab.

The chain joins TRBV28 to TRBJ2-2; 12 bases agree with TRBD2. CDR1 MDHEN and CDR2 SYDVKM come from the germline V gene. The V and J ends lost 3 bases and 7 bases, in that order; junction bases with no gene match: 6. CDR3 length: 16 amino acids. CDR3 loop: CASSLLTSGSGGELFF. As DNA, the CDR3 is TGTGCCAGCAGTTTGCTGACTAGCGGGAGTGGCGGGGAGCTGTTTTTT.

The CDR3 DNA sequence: TGTGCCAGCAGGGTGGACAGGGAAAAACAAGAGACCCAGTACTTC. As protein: CASRVDREKQETQYF. The chain is built from TRBV6-1 and TRBJ2-5; 8 bases are a match to TRBD1. The CDR3 has 15 residues. Germline V gene sequence: CDR1 MNHNS, CDR2 SASEGT. V dropped 6 bases and J dropped 2; count of bases not matched to a gene: 8.

This sequence joins TRBV28 and TRBJ1-2; 8 bases match TRBD1. This CDR3 has 15 residues. From germline, CDR1 is MDHEN and CDR2 SYDVKM. The V and J ends lost 3 bases and 6 bases, in that order; junction bases with no gene match: 9. This CDR3 is CASSFRGRSPNGYTF. Here the CDR3 DNA reads TGTGCCAGCAGTTTCAGGGGGCGTAGCCCCAATGGCTACACCTTC.

The chain is built from TRBV6-6 and TRBJ2-3; 11 nucleotides agree with TRBD1. The germline CDR1 and CDR2 sequences are MNHNY and SVGAGI (reference sequence). This CDR3 spans 14 amino acids. The junction had 4 bases not matched to a gene; V was cut back by 6 bases and J by 5 bases. The CDR3 loop is CASRGQGARDTQYF. The CDR3 DNA reads as TGTGCCAGCAGAGGACAGGGGGCACGAGATACGCAGTATTTT.

The chain uses TRBV30 and TRBJ1-5; the D gene is possibly TRBD1 (5 bases). Germline-derived CDR1 and CDR2 are GTSNPN and SVGIG (reference sequence). CDR3 length equals 19 residues. Trimming left V 0 bases short and J 1 base short, with 22 bases between. CDR3: CAWSVVRTQGVLSNQPQHF. CDR3 sequence (DNA): TGTGCCTGGAGTGTAGTTCGGACTCAGGGAGTTTTAAGCAATCAGCCCCAGCATTTT.

The CDR3 DNA sequence: TGTGCCAGCAGTTTAGTCAGGGGTAAGGACACTGAAGCTTTCTTT. It codes for CASSLVRGKDTEAFF. This chain joins TRBV28 and TRBJ1-1, with D tentatively TRBD1 (6 bases). The CDR3 runs to 15 residues. Germline V CDR1 and CDR2: MDHEN, SYDVKM. V lost 2 bases and J lost 3, with 13 bases in between. The full variable domain, with the rest looked up from reference TRBV28 and TRBJ1-1, is DVKVTQSSRYLVKRTGEKVFLECVQDMDHENMFWYRQDPGLGLRLIYFSYDVKMKEKGDIPEGYSVSREKKERFSLILESASTNQTSMYLCASSLVRGKDTEAFFGQGTRLTVV.

The V call is TRBV7-8, the J call TRBJ1-1; 7 bases map to TRBD1. Germline CDR1 is SGHVS and CDR2 is FQNEAQ. The CDR3 consists of 16 residues. The J segment lost 1 base and the V segment lost 0 bases, leaving 5 bases of the junction unmatched. DNA for the CDR3: TGTGCCAGCAGCTTAGCGTATAGGGGGCGGAACACTGAAGCTTTCTTT. Translated, it gives CASSLAYRGRNTEAFF. Together with reference TRBV7-8 and TRBJ1-1, the CDR3 gives the full variable domain: GAGVSQSPRYKVAKRGQDVALRCDPISGHVSLFWYQQALGQGPEFLTYFQNEAQLDKSGLPSDRFFAERPEGSVSTLKIQRTQQEDSAVYLCASSLAYRGRNTEAFFGQGTRLTVV.

The genes are TRBV29-1 and TRBJ1-2; D is unresolved. The CDR3 covers 13 residues. Germline V gene lookup returns CDR1 SQVTM and CDR2 ANQGSEA. The V end lost 6 bases, the J end lost 6 bases, and 17 bases lay between the germline ends. CDR3: CSVKSEAENGYTF. Here the CDR3 DNA reads TGCAGCGTAAAGTCGGAGGCAGAGAATGGCTACACCTTC. Drawing the rest from reference TRBV29-1 and TRBJ1-2, the complete variable domain is SAVISQKPSRDICQRGTSLTIQCQVDSQVTMMFWYRQQPGQSLTLIATANQGSEATYESGFVIDKFPISRPNLTFSTLTVSNMSPEDSSIYLCSVKSEAENGYTFGSGTRLTVV.

This clone occurred once. V gene TRBV25-1 combines with J gene TRBJ1-6; D is possibly TRBD1 (5 bases). The CDR3 totals 15 residues. V shed 7 bases and J shed 9 bases, with 19 bases lying between them. CDR1 is MGHDK, CDR2 SYGVNS, per germline. This CDR3 is CASTPPGQKGSPLHF. The CDR3 DNA sequence: TGTGCCAGCACCCCGCCAGGACAAAAGGGTTCACCCCTCCACTTT.

The gene calls are TRBV2 and TRBJ2-5, with 10 bases identical to TRBD2. The CDR3 runs 16 residues. After removal of 3 bases from V and 5 bases from J, the junction contained 9 bases not matched to a gene. From germline, CDR1 is SNHLY and CDR2 FYNNEI. CDR3 loop: CASSESSGLALETQYF. In DNA, the CDR3 is TGTGCCAGCAGTGAGTCCTCGGGACTAGCGCTGGAGACCCAGTACTTC. Full variable domain (rest looked up from reference TRBV2 and TRBJ2-5): EPEVTQTPSHQVTQMGQEVILRCVPISNHLYFYWYRQILGQKVEFLVSFYNNEISEKSEIFDDQFSVERPDGSNFTLKIRSTKLEDSAMYFCASSESSGLALETQYFGPGTRLLVL.

This rearrangement joins TRBV11-2 to TRBJ2-2, with no clear D. Trimming removed 0 bases at V and 4 bases at J, with 6 bases between. The length of the CDR3 is 14 residues. Germline CDR1 is SGHAT and CDR2 is FQNNGV. DNA for the CDR3: TGTGCCAGCAGCTTAGATTTGATCACCGGGGAGCTGTTTTTT. This encodes CASSLDLITGELFF.

The V gene is TRBV7-3, the J gene TRBJ1-1; no clear D. Germline CDR1 reads SGHTA; CDR2 reads FQGTGA. The CDR3 is made up of 15 amino acids. Trimming took off 2 bases at V and 5 bases at J, with 15 bases between the two ends. The CDR3 DNA reads as TGTGCCAGCAGCTTAGCGTCAGGAGTGTGGACTGAAGCTTTCTTT. It encodes CASSLASGVWTEAFF. Complete variable domain (other parts from reference TRBV7-3 and TRBJ1-1): GAGVSQTPSNKVTEKGKYVELRCDPISGHTALYWYRQSLGQGPEFLIYFQGTGAADDSGLPNDRFFAVRPEGSVSTLKIQRTERGDSAVYLCASSLASGVWTEAFFGQGTRLTVV.

This clone was picked up a small number of times. The chain has TRBV11-2 and TRBJ2-3; TRBD1 agrees at 7 bases. The CDR3 loop spans 14 amino acids. CDR1 SGHAT and CDR2 FQNNGV come from the germline V gene. Trimming removed 3 bases from V and 5 bases from J; junction bases left unmatched: 5. CDR3: CASSFGDSLDTQYF. The CDR3, as DNA: TGTGCCAGCAGCTTTGGGGACAGCCTAGATACGCAGTATTTT.

This chain connects TRBV27 to TRBJ2-5; 8 bases map to TRBD1. The CDR3 runs 13 residues. Germline loops: CDR1 MNHEY, CDR2 SMNVEV (reference sequence). After removal of 6 bases from V and 4 bases from J, the junction contained 4 bases not matched to a gene. The CDR3 DNA reads as TGTGCCAGCAGACGGACAGGGAGAGAGACCCAGTACTTC. Its protein product is CASRRTGRETQYF.

This sequence joins TRBV7-2 and TRBJ1-6, with unresolved D. CDR1 is SGHTA, CDR2 FQGNSA, per germline. Trimming pared 6 bases from V and 6 bases from J, leaving 9 bases between. The CDR3 extends over 13 amino acids. For the CDR3, the DNA is TGTGCCAGCAGGCGCATTTTTAATTCACCCCTCCACTTT. Translating gives CASRRIFNSPLHF.